One and the same sample provided the 21 T cell receptor beta chains below, sequenced in a study of T cell repertoires in cytomegalovirus infection. In TCRdb, the reads were re-called with MiXCR into one record per CDR3 protein. Altogether approximately 550,000 distinct CDR3 sequences are present, about 15% being singletons, with the ten largest covering 24%. The source material was CD8+ T cells from PBMCs. The receptors were gathered from a human donor in good health (CMV status not recorded). Some clones in this sample may be carry-over from other donors' samples.

This clonotype was seen ten or more times. The CDR3 nucleotides are TGCGCCAGCAGCCAAGAAGTGGGGGAAGGGCTCCTGAGCTCCTACGAGCAGTACTTC. Encoded protein: CASSQEVGEGLLSSYEQYF. This rearrangement joins TRBV4-1 to TRBJ2-7; D tentatively reads TRBD1 or TRBD2 (5 bases each). Germline CDR1 is MGHRA and CDR2 is YSYEKL. The CDR3 sequence is 19 residues long. V was cut by 0 bases and J by 0 bases, with 21 bases left in between.

There are many counts of this clonotype. A read error may produce the germline difference seen at one junction end. The chain employs TRBV7-3 and TRBJ2-1; 9 bases map to TRBD2. This CDR3 contains 17 residues. The V gene's germline CDR1 is SGHTA and CDR2 FQGTGA. The CDR3 sequence is CASSLTSGGPLYNEQFF. CDR3 sequence (DNA): TGTGCCAGCAGTTTAACCAGCGGGGGGCCCCTTTACAATGAGCAGTTCTTC.

There are many counts of this clonotype. The gene calls are TRBV7-3 and TRBJ1-2; D may be TRBD1 (5 bases). The CDR3 spans 12 residues. Per germline, CDR1 SGHTA and CDR2 FQGTGA. Trimming took off 4 bases at V and 8 bases at J, with 11 bases between the two ends. The CDR3 DNA sequence: TGTGCCAGCAGCTCGGGACTCGACGGCTACACCTTC. It codes for CASSSGLDGYTF.

The gene calls are TRBV4-1 and TRBJ2-3; no clear D gene. This CDR3 is built from 14 residues. Trimming cost V 5 bases and J 1 base, with 10 bases left between them. The germline gives CDR1 MGHRA, CDR2 YSYEKL. CDR3 sequence (DNA): TGCGCCAGCAGCTATCCCTCTGGCACAGATACGCAGTATTTT. Encoded protein: CASSYPSGTDTQYF.

This clonotype was seen a few times. The chain links TRBV4-1 to TRBJ2-1; possibly TRBD2 for D (6 bases). V lost 0 bases and J lost 2, with 11 bases in between. This CDR3 contains 16 residues. Germline-derived CDR1 and CDR2 are MGHRA and YSYEKL. CDR3 sequence reads: CASSQDFGRTYNEQFF. Here the CDR3 DNA reads TGCGCCAGCAGCCAAGATTTCGGGAGAACCTACAATGAGCAGTTCTTC.

This clonotype was found many times. This chain uses TRBV27 with TRBJ2-2; D perhaps matches TRBD2 (5 bases). The V end lost 3 bases, the J end lost 9 bases, and 23 bases lay between the germline ends. The germline V gene encodes CDR1 MNHEY and CDR2 SMNVEV (reference sequence). The CDR3 consists of 17 residues. The CDR3 region is CASSFTYTHRDARELFF. The CDR3 nucleotides read TGTGCCAGCAGTTTCACCTATACGCACCGGGATGCGAGGGAGCTGTTTTTT.

V is TRBV19 and J is TRBJ2-1; D ambiguous. Germline CDR1 is LNHDA and CDR2 is SQIVND (reference sequence). This CDR3 is 11 amino acids long. V was shortened by 6 bases and J by 8 bases, with 8 bases between the two germline ends. The CDR3 sequence: CASSIMDEQFF. Written as DNA, the CDR3 is TGTGCCAGTAGCATAATGGATGAGCAGTTCTTC.

This clonotype was recorded at least ten times. The chain carries TRBV12-3 or TRBV12-4 and TRBJ1-3; 8 bases match TRBD1. CDR3 length equals 16 residues. J was trimmed by 6 bases and V by 7 bases; bases with no gene match: 14. Here the CDR3 reads CASKRQGRLAANTIYF. The CDR3 DNA reads TGTGCCAGCAAACGACAGGGGAGACTTGCTGCAAACACCATATATTTT.

The chain carries TRBV7-3 and TRBJ1-1; weak D call: TRBD1 (5 bases). V was trimmed by 4 bases and J by 4 bases, leaving 10 bases between them. Germline V lookup: CDR1 SGHTA, CDR2 FQGTGA. The CDR3 is made up of 13 amino acids. CDR3 bases: TGTGCCAGCAGCTGGGGGTCCTCCACTGAAGCTTTCTTT. It encodes CASSWGSSTEAFF.

The table lists this clonotype with many counts. The chain couples TRBV7-3 to TRBJ2-1, with 10 bases that match TRBD1. Losses at the gene ends were 0 bases for V and 7 bases for J; bases not matched to a gene: 0. CDR1 and CDR2 from the germline V gene are SGHTA and FQGTGA. The CDR3 spans 14 residues. In nucleotides, the CDR3 is TGTGCCAGCAGCTTAACGGACAGGGGGAATGAGCAGTTCTTC. Translation: CASSLTDRGNEQFF.

This clonotype has a count of ten or more. The gene calls are TRBV29-1 and TRBJ2-5, with 9 bases aligning to TRBD2. Germline V gives CDR1 SQVTM, CDR2 ANQGSEA. J lost 2 bases, V lost 1 base, and 8 bases had no gene match. This CDR3 is built from 16 residues. The CDR3 spells CSVEGGLAGLQETQYF. The CDR3 DNA is TGCAGCGTTGAAGGAGGGCTAGCGGGATTACAAGAGACCCAGTACTTC.

The table lists this clonotype with many counts. The chain is built from TRBV7-3 and TRBJ1-2, with a weak D call TRBD1 (5 bases). The CDR3 totals 13 residues. In germline, CDR1 is SGHTA, CDR2 FQGTGA. Trimming cost V 3 bases and J 3 bases, with 8 bases left between them. The CDR3 DNA follows: TGTGCCAGCAGCTTTAGCAGGGACTATGGCTACACCTTC. Amino acids: CASSFSRDYGYTF.

This clonotype turned up a few times. This chain connects TRBV3-1 to TRBJ2-5; either TRBD1 or TRBD2 may supply D (5 bases each). V lost 3 bases to trimming and J lost 2 bases, with 13 bases between them. CDR1 is LGHDT, CDR2 YNNKEL, per germline (reference sequence). CDR3 length: 15 amino acids. The CDR3 is CASSHSGTEQETQYF. DNA of the CDR3: TGTGCCAGCAGCCACTCCGGGACGGAGCAAGAGACCCAGTACTTC.

This rearrangement joins TRBV20-1 to TRBJ2-1, with TRBD1 matching 7 bases. The germline gives CDR1 DFQATT, CDR2 SNEGSKA (reference sequence). CDR3 length equals 13 residues. The ends lost 1 base at V and 7 bases at J; junction bases unmatched: 4. CDR3 sequence reads: CSARGQGANEQFF. CDR3 sequence (DNA): TGCAGTGCTAGAGGACAGGGTGCGAATGAGCAGTTCTTC.

This clonotype was seen only a few times. The chain is built from TRBV10-3 and TRBJ2-5, with D perhaps matching TRBD1 or TRBD2 (5 bases each). The germline V and J ends were trimmed by 3 bases and 5 bases, with 16 bases remaining between them. Germline loops: CDR1 ENHRY, CDR2 SYGVKD. The CDR3 has 15 amino acids. The CDR3 DNA sequence: TGTGCCATCAGTGATCGGGACCCCAAAGTTGAGACCCAGTACTTC. Translated: CAISDRDPKVETQYF.

This clonotype was counted only a few times. The rearrangement uses TRBV9 and TRBJ1-2; 9 nucleotides align to TRBD1. The germline gives CDR1 SGDLS, CDR2 YYNGEE. The CDR3 runs to 15 residues. Losses at the gene ends were 0 bases for V and 5 bases for J; bases not matched to a gene: 5. CDR3 sequence: CASSVDGTGKYGYTF. CDR3 nucleotides: TGTGCCAGCAGCGTAGACGGGACAGGGAAGTATGGCTACACCTTC.

This clonotype has a count of ten or more. The chain combines TRBV27 with TRBJ1-5; D uncertain. V was trimmed by 6 bases and J by 6 bases, leaving 9 bases between them. CDR1 is MNHEY, CDR2 SMNVEV, per germline (reference sequence). The CDR3 sequence is 12 residues long. The CDR3 reads CASSFLGQPQHF. The CDR3 bases are TGTGCCAGCAGCTTCTTGGGTCAGCCCCAGCATTTT.

This clonotype was seen only a few times. The chain links TRBV5-6 to TRBJ1-2; D possibly corresponds to TRBD1 (6 bases). Trimming removed 6 bases at V and 8 bases at J, with 14 bases between. Germline CDR1 and CDR2: SGHDT and YYEEEE. The CDR3 covers 12 residues. This CDR3 reads CASTLGGHGYTF. DNA of the CDR3: TGTGCCAGCACCCTGGGGGGGCACGGCTACACCTTC.

This clonotype was seen repeatedly, ten times or more. The V and J genes are TRBV27 and TRBJ2-1; 7 bases map to TRBD1. The germline CDR1 and CDR2 sequences are MNHEY and SMNVEV (reference sequence). This CDR3 is built from 14 residues. Germline trimming cut 7 bases from V and 3 bases from J; bases unmatched to any gene: 6. CDR3 coding DNA: TGTGCCAGCACCAATAGGGGGCTCTACAATGAGCAGTTCTTC. It translates to CASTNRGLYNEQFF.

The sample holds a few counts of this clonotype. This chain uses TRBV3-1 with TRBJ2-6; D perhaps matches TRBD1 (6 bases). This CDR3 is built from 17 residues. CDR1 LGHDT and CDR2 YNNKEL come from the germline V gene (reference sequence). The ends were cut back, 5 bases at V and 1 base at J, with 15 bases in the middle. CDR3 nucleotides: TGTGCCAGCAGCACCGACAGGTCCCTTTCTGGGGCCAACGTCCTGACTTTC. Protein product: CASSTDRSLSGANVLTF.

There are many counts of this clonotype. The chain recombines TRBV7-9 with TRBJ1-2; 7 nucleotides line up with TRBD1. Looked up from germline, CDR1 is SEHNR and CDR2 is FQNEAQ (reference sequence). This CDR3 is built from 17 residues. V trimming: 4 bases; J trimming: 3 bases; junction bases outside the gene matches: 14. The CDR3 DNA reads as TGTGCCAGCAGCTCGAACGGAGGGGGCAATCAAGACTATGGCTACACCTTC. Protein product: CASSSNGGGNQDYGYTF.